A selection of T cell receptor beta chains follows, all from one sample in a study of OX40 agonist ivuxolimab in advanced cancers. Generated by immunoSEQ multiplex PCR, the TCRdb table keeps only in-frame clones and is missing some. The table records 99,000 or so clones, 70% to 85% of them present only once. The sequences come from CD4+ or CD8+ T cells sorted from blood, collected in a trial of the OX40 agonist ivuxolimab. All receptors derive from an adult with an advanced solid tumor such as melanoma, head and neck, liver or kidney cancer. Both conserved end residues are part of each CDR3. The D gene is left open where the match is weak.

TRBV5-1 - CASSHRDDSYEQYF
TRBV29-1 - CSGSTSLGGGGELFF
TRBV5-1 - CASSLVSGSYNEQFF
TRBV5-8 TRBD2 CASSLRPGGGELFF
TRBV6-5 - CASSGTNYGYTF
TRBV29-1 - CSVAAGSTDTQYF
TRBV27 - CASSSPTIYF
TRBV2 TRBD1 CASSPPGQGTDTQYF
TRBV5-6 - CASSLAPAASSYEQYF
TRBV6-5 TRBD1 CASSYVGTVNTEAFF
TRBV2 TRBD1 CASSEARHTGGTYGYTF
TRBV7-2 - CASSLRGFANREVEQYF
TRBV11-2 TRBD1 CASSINSGTGNEQYF
TRBV6-6 - CASRPTQTEAFF
TRBV7-7 - CASSFQVNTEAFF
TRBV5-1 - CASSGDFSYNEQFF
TRBV27 - CASSPPGPRGYNEQFF
TRBV6-4 TRBD2 CASSDGGLAGSPQEQFF
TRBV27 - CASSSPGQGGRETQYF
TRBV5-4 TRBD1 CASSQDRVDYGYTF
TRBV10-3 - CAISGAGYTEAFF
TRBV10-2 - CASSDRETQYF
TRBV15 - CATSDLWESTDTQYF
TRBV2 TRBD2 CASMGLAGGEQFF
TRBV29-1 TRBD1 CSVTDRPRPYEQYF
TRBV7-6 TRBD1 CASSSHSGGDEQFF
TRBV27 - CASSSPGSSNQPQHF
TRBV10-3 - CATQSGTQTYEQYF
TRBV19 - CASRGGRDSGNTIYF
TRBV12-5 - CASGLGPRGPDTQYF
TRBV6-5 - CASSLDSATDTQYF
TRBV18 TRBD1 CASSPKGTGGADTQYF
TRBV5-1 - CASSLDGRGGETQYF
TRBV5-1 TRBD2 CASSLRAGGVNEQFF
TRBV6-1 TRBD1 CASKTGGITEAFF
TRBV30 - CAWSVLGATEAFF
TRBV7-9 TRBD2 CASSLLGLAGSNEQFF
TRBV12-5 - CASGLASSGANVLTF
TRBV5-1 - CASSSGEVGETQYF
TRBV7-3 - CASSLTVARVGQKYF
TRBV7-6 - CASSHGRGSEQYF
TRBV2 - CASSEWAEAFF
TRBV7-9 - CASSPTNGGRSKNEQFF
TRBV29-1 TRBD1 CSVANGTVYEQYF
TRBV27 - CASSYAGHTFKGYTF
TRBV9 - CASSVYGTDTQYF
TRBV27 TRBD2 CASSLTPPGTNPYEQYF
TRBV7-6 - CASSPNSYNEQFF